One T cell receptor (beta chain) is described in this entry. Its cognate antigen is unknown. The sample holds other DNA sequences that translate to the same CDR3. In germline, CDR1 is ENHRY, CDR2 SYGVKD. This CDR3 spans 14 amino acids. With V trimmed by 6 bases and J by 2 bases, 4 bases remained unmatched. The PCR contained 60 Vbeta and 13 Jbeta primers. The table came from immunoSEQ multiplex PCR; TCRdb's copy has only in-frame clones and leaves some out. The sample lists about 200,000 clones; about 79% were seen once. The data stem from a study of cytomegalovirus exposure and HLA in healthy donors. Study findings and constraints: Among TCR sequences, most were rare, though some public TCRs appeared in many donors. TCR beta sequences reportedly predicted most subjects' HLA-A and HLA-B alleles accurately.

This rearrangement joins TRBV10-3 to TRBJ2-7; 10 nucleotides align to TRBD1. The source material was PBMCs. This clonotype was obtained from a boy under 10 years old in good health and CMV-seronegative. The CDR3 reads CAISGQGVTYEQYF. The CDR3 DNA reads TGTGCCATCAGCGGACAGGGGGTTACCTACGAGCAGTACTTC.